These T cell receptor beta chains were read from a single sample in a study of T cell repertoires in cytomegalovirus infection. TCRdb re-called the reads with MiXCR, one entry per CDR3 protein. The sample records some 400,000 distinct CDR3 sequences, roughly 20% being singletons. Source material: PBMCs. These TCRs come from a human donor in good health (CMV status not recorded). Some clones in this sample may be carry-over from other donors' samples. The CDR3 runs from the conserved cysteine through the conserved F or W. The order of the fields is D gene, J gene, clone size, V gene, CDR3 DNA, CDR3 protein. A D gene is named only where the DNA matches it firmly. Clone size is shown for a subset of rows, as once, few, many or a class of expanded clone.

D gene: TRBD1; J gene: TRBJ2-4; clone size: many; V gene: TRBV7-2; CDR3 DNA: TGTGCCAGCAGCCGCGATACAGGGGCCCCCACCCTCTACTTC; CDR3 protein: CASSRDTGAPTLYF
D gene: TRBD1; J gene: TRBJ1-2; clone size: .; V gene: TRBV7-8; CDR3 DNA: TGTGCCAGCAGCCTACAGACAGGGATAGGCTACACCTTC; CDR3 protein: CASSLQTGIGYTF
D gene: .; J gene: TRBJ2-2; clone size: many; V gene: TRBV7-9; CDR3 DNA: TGTGCCAGCAGCGCGCTAAGTGGAGGAGGGACCGGGGAGCTGTTTTTT; CDR3 protein: CASSALSGGGTGELFF
D gene: .; J gene: TRBJ1-4; clone size: many; V gene: TRBV7-2; CDR3 DNA: TGTGCCAGCAGCTTAGGAGTAAATGAAAAACTGTTTTTT; CDR3 protein: CASSLGVNEKLFF
D gene: TRBD1; J gene: TRBJ2-5; clone size: many; V gene: TRBV7-8; CDR3 DNA: TGTGCCAGCAGCCCAAGGGACAGGGGACAGACCCAGTACTTC; CDR3 protein: CASSPRDRGQTQYF
D gene: .; J gene: TRBJ1-5; clone size: few; V gene: TRBV2; CDR3 DNA: TGTGCCAGCAGTATGGCCGGGAAGCCCCAGCATTTT; CDR3 protein: CASSMAGKPQHF
D gene: .; J gene: TRBJ1-3; clone size: few; V gene: TRBV3-1; CDR3 DNA: TGTGCCAGCAGCCAAGAGGATCCGAGAGGGGCCGGCGGAAACACCATATATTTT; CDR3 protein: CASSQEDPRGAGGNTIYF
D gene: .; J gene: TRBJ1-3; clone size: .; V gene: TRBV19; CDR3 DNA: TGTGCCAGTAGTAAAGACAGGATCTCTGGAAACACCATATATTTT; CDR3 protein: CASSKDRISGNTIYF
D gene: TRBD1; J gene: TRBJ2-5; clone size: few; V gene: TRBV2; CDR3 DNA: TGTGCCAGCACTCTCGGACAGGGGTTCGGGACCCAGTACTTC; CDR3 protein: CASTLGQGFGTQYF
D gene: .; J gene: TRBJ1-1; clone size: .; V gene: TRBV7-9; CDR3 DNA: TGTGCCAGCAGCTTAAAAACTGAAGCTTTCTTT; CDR3 protein: CASSLKTEAFF
D gene: .; J gene: TRBJ2-5; clone size: few; V gene: TRBV12-3/TRBV12-4; CDR3 DNA: TGTGCCAGCAGCCTAGCACCACGGCCGGGGGAGACCCAGTACTTC; CDR3 protein: CASSLAPRPGETQYF
D gene: .; J gene: TRBJ1-5; clone size: many; V gene: TRBV6-1; CDR3 DNA: TGTGCCAGCAGATCTTTACATGGGAGCAATCAGCCCCAGCATTTT; CDR3 protein: CASRSLHGSNQPQHF
D gene: TRBD1; J gene: TRBJ2-3; clone size: many; V gene: TRBV6-2/TRBV6-3; CDR3 DNA: TGTGCCAGCAAGGGACAGACAGATACGCAGTATTTT; CDR3 protein: CASKGQTDTQYF
D gene: .; J gene: TRBJ1-5; clone size: .; V gene: TRBV27; CDR3 DNA: TGTGCCAGCAGTCTCCTAAGGCAGGAAGGTCAGCCCCAGCATTTT; CDR3 protein: CASSLLRQEGQPQHF
D gene: .; J gene: TRBJ1-1; clone size: few; V gene: TRBV27; CDR3 DNA: TGTGCCAGCCGCCGCTTCAACATGAACACTGAAGCTTTCTTT; CDR3 protein: CASRRFNMNTEAFF
D gene: .; J gene: TRBJ2-7; clone size: many; V gene: TRBV2; CDR3 DNA: TGTGCCGCCCGTGGGGTAGACTACGAGCAGTACTTC; CDR3 protein: CAARGVDYEQYF
D gene: .; J gene: TRBJ1-1; clone size: few; V gene: TRBV2; CDR3 DNA: TGTGCCAGCAAGGGGCGGATGAACACTGAAGCTTTCTTT; CDR3 protein: CASKGRMNTEAFF
D gene: .; J gene: TRBJ2-1; clone size: many; V gene: TRBV7-2; CDR3 DNA: TGTGCCAGCAGCTTAGTAGGGAGGACGAATGAGCAGTTCTTC; CDR3 protein: CASSLVGRTNEQFF
D gene: .; J gene: TRBJ2-5; clone size: .; V gene: TRBV11-2; CDR3 DNA: TGTGCCAGCAGCTTAATGTGGGGTAGAGAGACCCAGTACTTC; CDR3 protein: CASSLMWGRETQYF
D gene: .; J gene: TRBJ2-7; clone size: once; V gene: TRBV20-1; CDR3 DNA: TGCAGTGCTAGTCTTCCAGGTCGAGGCGCTGAGCAGTACTTC; CDR3 protein: CSASLPGRGAEQYF
D gene: .; J gene: TRBJ2-5; clone size: many; V gene: TRBV7-2; CDR3 DNA: TGTGCCAGCAGCTTAGACAGCGGAGGCCAAGAGACCCAGTACTTC; CDR3 protein: CASSLDSGGQETQYF
D gene: .; J gene: TRBJ1-5; clone size: few; V gene: TRBV18; CDR3 DNA: TGTGCCAGCTCACTAGATGCAGGGGATCAGCCCCAGCATTTT; CDR3 protein: CASSLDAGDQPQHF
D gene: .; J gene: TRBJ1-1; clone size: .; V gene: TRBV29-1; CDR3 DNA: TGCAGCGTTGAAGTTGACAGGCGAATCCTCGGGGACACTGAAGCTTTCTTT; CDR3 protein: CSVEVDRRILGDTEAFF
D gene: TRBD2; J gene: TRBJ2-5; clone size: .; V gene: TRBV7-9; CDR3 DNA: TGTGCCAGCAGCCACACCGCGGGGGTCACGCAAGAGACCCAGTACTTC; CDR3 protein: CASSHTAGVTQETQYF
D gene: .; J gene: TRBJ1-1; clone size: few; V gene: TRBV27; CDR3 DNA: TGTGCCAGCAGTTTTGTGGTGAGCACTGAAGCTTTCTTT; CDR3 protein: CASSFVVSTEAFF
D gene: .; J gene: TRBJ1-5; clone size: many; V gene: TRBV7-2; CDR3 DNA: TGTGCCAGCAGCTTATTGGATGTTCAGCCCCAGCATTTT; CDR3 protein: CASSLLDVQPQHF
D gene: .; J gene: TRBJ2-7; clone size: few; V gene: TRBV20-1; CDR3 DNA: TGCAGTGCTGGGGGGACGGGGTTCGCCTACGAGCAGTACTTC; CDR3 protein: CSAGGTGFAYEQYF
D gene: TRBD1; J gene: TRBJ2-3; clone size: many; V gene: TRBV20-1; CDR3 DNA: TGCAGTGCTAGCCGGGACAGGGATACAGATACGCAGTATTTT; CDR3 protein: CSASRDRDTDTQYF
D gene: .; J gene: TRBJ1-2; clone size: many; V gene: TRBV7-2; CDR3 DNA: TGTGCCAGCAGCCCCACCCCGGACGGCCTCTATGGCTACACCTTC; CDR3 protein: CASSPTPDGLYGYTF
D gene: .; J gene: TRBJ2-5; clone size: few; V gene: TRBV4-3; CDR3 DNA: TGCGCCAGCAGCCAAGTAGTTTGGGGGACCCAGTACTTC; CDR3 protein: CASSQVVWGTQYF
D gene: .; J gene: TRBJ2-1; clone size: .; V gene: TRBV5-4; CDR3 DNA: TGTGCCAGCAGCTTGCCTAGTCGTAATGAGCAGTTCTTC; CDR3 protein: CASSLPSRNEQFF
D gene: TRBD2; J gene: TRBJ2-7; clone size: .; V gene: TRBV5-5; CDR3 DNA: TGTGCCAGCAGCTTGGAGGGTAGCGGGGACTATTACGAGCAGTACTTC; CDR3 protein: CASSLEGSGDYYEQYF
D gene: .; J gene: TRBJ1-4; clone size: many; V gene: TRBV7-2; CDR3 DNA: TGTGCCAGCAGCCCTATGGACGGGAATGAAAAACTGTTTTTT; CDR3 protein: CASSPMDGNEKLFF
D gene: .; J gene: TRBJ2-3; clone size: few; V gene: TRBV30; CDR3 DNA: TGTGCCTGGAGTGAAGGGACTCCTAGCACAGATACGCAGTATTTT; CDR3 protein: CAWSEGTPSTDTQYF
D gene: .; J gene: TRBJ2-7; clone size: few; V gene: TRBV7-2; CDR3 DNA: TGTGCCAGCAGCTTAGGGGGGACACAAAACTACGAGCAGTACTTC; CDR3 protein: CASSLGGTQNYEQYF
D gene: TRBD1; J gene: TRBJ2-1; clone size: many; V gene: TRBV7-8; CDR3 DNA: TGTGCCAGCAGCTTAGGGGACAGCGAATACAATGAGCAGTTCTTC; CDR3 protein: CASSLGDSEYNEQFF
D gene: .; J gene: TRBJ2-1; clone size: many; V gene: TRBV7-9; CDR3 DNA: TGTGCCAGCAGCCGTTCGACAGCCTCATCCTACAATGAGCAGTTCTTC; CDR3 protein: CASSRSTASSYNEQFF
D gene: TRBD1; J gene: TRBJ1-1; clone size: few; V gene: TRBV6-2/TRBV6-3; CDR3 DNA: TGTGCCAGCAGTTATCCTTGGACAGGGAGTGAAGCTTTCTTT; CDR3 protein: CASSYPWTGSEAFF
D gene: .; J gene: TRBJ1-3; clone size: few; V gene: TRBV14; CDR3 DNA: TGTGCCAGCAGCCAAGCAGGGGGAAACACCATATATTTT; CDR3 protein: CASSQAGGNTIYF
D gene: .; J gene: TRBJ2-7; clone size: .; V gene: TRBV27; CDR3 DNA: TGTGCCAGCAGTTCCAGGGGCGGACCCTCCTACGAGCAGTACTTC; CDR3 protein: CASSSRGGPSYEQYF
D gene: TRBD1; J gene: TRBJ1-1; clone size: .; V gene: TRBV6-1; CDR3 DNA: TGTGCCAGCAGCTGGACAGGGAATGAAGCTTTCTTT; CDR3 protein: CASSWTGNEAFF
D gene: .; J gene: TRBJ1-3; clone size: .; V gene: TRBV7-6; CDR3 DNA: TGTGCCAGCAGCTTACCCCGACAGAGCGTTAAAGCTGGAAACACCATATATTTT; CDR3 protein: CASSLPRQSVKAGNTIYF
D gene: .; J gene: TRBJ1-1; clone size: .; V gene: TRBV6-5; CDR3 DNA: TGTGCCAGCAGGGAACCGCAGCGTCCGCACACTGAAGCTTTCTTT; CDR3 protein: CASREPQRPHTEAFF
D gene: .; J gene: TRBJ1-1; clone size: .; V gene: TRBV3-1; CDR3 DNA: TGTGCCAGCAGCATTCGACAGTTGAACACTGAAGCTTTCTTT; CDR3 protein: CASSIRQLNTEAFF
D gene: .; J gene: TRBJ2-3; clone size: .; V gene: TRBV19; CDR3 DNA: TGTGCCAGTAGTATACAAACCTCGGGTACGCAGTATTTT; CDR3 protein: CASSIQTSGTQYF
D gene: .; J gene: TRBJ2-1; clone size: few; V gene: TRBV18; CDR3 DNA: TGTGCCAGCTCACCACGACAGTTATACAATGAGCAGTTCTTC; CDR3 protein: CASSPRQLYNEQFF
D gene: .; J gene: TRBJ2-7; clone size: few; V gene: TRBV15; CDR3 DNA: TGTGCCACCAGCAGGGATCCAGACTACGAGCAGTACTTC; CDR3 protein: CATSRDPDYEQYF
D gene: TRBD1; J gene: TRBJ1-2; clone size: few; V gene: TRBV5-4; CDR3 DNA: TGTGCCAGCAGCTGGACAGGGAATAACTATGGCTACACCTTC; CDR3 protein: CASSWTGNNYGYTF
D gene: TRBD1; J gene: TRBJ1-1; clone size: many; V gene: TRBV7-2; CDR3 DNA: TGTGCCAGCAGCTTAGTGGGACAGGGGAATAAAGCTTTCTTT; CDR3 protein: CASSLVGQGNKAFF
D gene: TRBD1; J gene: TRBJ2-7; clone size: few; V gene: TRBV6-2/TRBV6-3; CDR3 DNA: TGTGCCAGCAGTACCCCTTGGACAGGGCCCTACGAGCAGTACTTC; CDR3 protein: CASSTPWTGPYEQYF
D gene: .; J gene: TRBJ2-7; clone size: few; V gene: TRBV6-5; CDR3 DNA: TGTGCCAGCAGAAACAGGGAGCTCTACGAGCAGTACTTC; CDR3 protein: CASRNRELYEQYF
D gene: .; J gene: TRBJ2-2; clone size: .; V gene: TRBV2; CDR3 DNA: TGTGCCAGCAGTGAAAGTAGGGCGTCCGGCACCGGGGAGCTGTTTTTT; CDR3 protein: CASSESRASGTGELFF
D gene: .; J gene: TRBJ1-5; clone size: many; V gene: TRBV6-1; CDR3 DNA: TGTGCCAGCAACAGAGATAGCAATCAGCCCCAGCATTTT; CDR3 protein: CASNRDSNQPQHF
D gene: TRBD1; J gene: TRBJ2-3; clone size: .; V gene: TRBV18; CDR3 DNA: TGTGGAACCGGGACAGGGGGCAATACTAATACGCAGTATTTT; CDR3 protein: CGTGTGGNTNTQYF